This record covers a single T cell receptor (beta chain). The antigen remains unidentified. The record originates from a study of cytomegalovirus exposure and HLA in healthy donors. Findings and limits, study-wide: Presence/absence analyses assumed roughly uniform sequencing depth across donors.

Germline CDR1 is MDHEN and CDR2 is SYDVKM. The ends were cut back, 5 bases at V and 2 bases at J, with 11 bases in the middle. CDR3 size: 14 residues. It was with 60 Vbeta and 13 Jbeta primers that the PCR ran. Assay used: immunoSEQ multiplex PCR; TCRdb lists only in-frame clones, some missing. The data include under 250,000 clones; the top ten clones carry about 1.1%. V and J are TRBV28 and TRBJ2-3; tentatively, D is TRBD2 (5 bases). This receptor was obtained from a girl aged 2 to 9 in good health and CMV-seropositive. The sequenced material came from PBMCs. DNA of the CDR3: TGTGCCAGCAGTGGACTCCAATTCACAGATACGCAGTATTTT. Its protein product is CASSGLQFTDTQYF.